Below are 13 T cell receptor beta chains sequenced from a single sample in a study of early T cells in non-severe SARS-CoV-2 infection. Each CDR3 protein gets one entry after TCRdb re-called the 5' RACE reads with MiXCR. The table lists around 76,000 distinct CDR3 sequences, 12% of them singletons. The sample was whole blood. The receptors here all came from an adult who was a healthcare worker with PCR-confirmed SARS-CoV-2 infection or an uninfected control (not recorded which).

The chain links TRBV7-9 to TRBJ1-2, with 7 bases identical to TRBD1. With V trimmed by 5 bases and J by 2 bases, 2 bases remained unmatched. Germline assignment: CDR1 SEHNR and CDR2 FQNEAQ (reference sequence). This CDR3 spans 13 amino acids. This chain's CDR3 is CASSRDSNYGYTF. For the CDR3, the DNA is TGTGCCAGCAGCCGGGACAGCAACTATGGCTACACCTTC.

This clonotype was recorded at least ten times. The rearrangement links TRBV3-1 to TRBJ2-1; TRBD2 aligns across 12 bases. J lost 2 bases, V lost 0 bases, and 14 bases had no gene match. Per the germline V gene, CDR1 is LGHDT and CDR2 is YNNKEL (reference sequence). The length of the CDR3 is 21 residues. DNA of the CDR3: TGTGCCAGCAGCCAAGAGAGTTGGGGGCTAGCGGGAGGGCCGCCCTACAATGAGCAGTTCTTC. Amino acids: CASSQESWGLAGGPPYNEQFF.

This chain connects TRBV7-3 to TRBJ2-5; perhaps D is TRBD1 or TRBD2 (5 bases each). The CDR3 has 15 amino acids. CDR1 and CDR2 from the germline V gene are SGHTA and FQGTGA. V lost 4 bases, J lost 5 bases, and 17 bases lay in between. The CDR3: CASSSPPGARETQYF. Here the CDR3 DNA reads TGTGCCAGCAGCTCCCCCCCCGGGGCAAGGGAGACCCAGTACTTC.

This chain joins TRBV29-1 and TRBJ2-3; D is uncertain. Trimming took 6 bases from V and 2 from J, leaving 15 bases between them. This CDR3 is built from 14 residues. The germline CDR1 and CDR2 sequences are SQVTM and ANQGSEA. The CDR3 nucleotides are TGCAGCGTCGACCTAGGCACCTCCACAGATACGCAGTATTTT. It yields the protein CSVDLGTSTDTQYF.

In its sample, this clonotype was seen a few times. V is TRBV3-1 and J is TRBJ2-3; a possible D gene is TRBD2 (6 bases). Germline assignment: CDR1 LGHDT and CDR2 YNNKEL (reference sequence). The CDR3 sequence is 15 residues long. Trimming left V 5 bases short and J 1 base short, with 13 bases between. CDR3: CASSKRGLRTDTQYF. Here the CDR3 DNA reads TGTGCCAGCAGCAAAAGGGGACTTCGCACAGATACGCAGTATTTT.

This clonotype was found a few times. The V call is TRBV11-3, the J call TRBJ2-7, with D possibly TRBD2 on 5 matching bases. CDR3 length: 14 residues. The V gene's germline CDR1 is SGHNT and CDR2 YENEEA. V gave up 1 base and J gave up 5 bases, with 12 bases separating them. In DNA, the CDR3 is TGTGCCAGCAGCTTAGGAGGACTCACGGACGAGCAGTACTTC. Translating gives CASSLGGLTDEQYF.

The rearrangement uses TRBV23-1 and TRBJ1-5; D perhaps matches TRBD1 (5 bases). TRBV23-1 is an ORF, with its function uncertain. The CDR3 contains 15 residues. The germline V and J ends were trimmed by 8 bases and 0 bases, with 14 bases remaining between them. The CDR3 DNA sequence: TGCGCCAGCGGGCAGACAGTATGTAGCAATCAGCCCCAGCATTTT. This gives the protein CASGQTVCSNQPQHF.

This chain uses TRBV6-1 with TRBJ1-1; D not resolved. CDR1 MNHNS and CDR2 SASEGT come from the germline V gene. Trimming shortened V by 6 bases and J by 1 base, and 9 bases separated the two germline ends. The CDR3 consists of 13 residues. The CDR3 loop reads CASRETGNTEAFF. CDR3 DNA sequence: TGTGCCAGCAGAGAGACGGGGAACACTGAAGCTTTCTTT.

In its sample, this clonotype was seen many times. The chain has TRBV6-2 or TRBV6-3 and TRBJ2-1; D is possibly TRBD1 (5 bases). The V gene's germline CDR1 is MNHEY and CDR2 SVGEGT. The CDR3 length is 18 residues. Trimming removed 0 bases from V and 0 bases from J, with 15 bases in between. The CDR3: CASSYSTRQGRSYNEQFF. CDR3 nucleotides: TGTGCCAGCAGTTACTCCACCCGGCAGGGCCGCTCCTACAATGAGCAGTTCTTC.

This clonotype was seen only a few times. The chain has TRBV6-6 and TRBJ2-5; D may be TRBD2 (6 bases). The germline CDR1 and CDR2 sequences are MNHNY and SVGAGI (reference sequence). There are 18 residues in the CDR3. V lost 0 bases, J lost 1 base, and 18 bases lay in between. CDR3 bases: TGTGCCAGCAGTTACTCGACGACCTTAGCGGAGCTCCAAGAGACCCAGTACTTC. Its protein is CASSYSTTLAELQETQYF.

This clonotype was detected only a few times. The genes are TRBV10-3 and TRBJ1-2, with D possibly matching TRBD1 (5 bases). Trimming stripped 6 bases from V and 4 bases from J, with 15 bases between. The CDR3 is 14 amino acids. Germline loops: CDR1 ENHRY, CDR2 SYGVKD. The CDR3 protein is CAISGQGGSYGYTF. CDR3 DNA sequence: TGTGCCATCAGCGGGCAGGGAGGTAGCTATGGCTACACCTTC.

This clonotype was counted many times. The J gene is TRBJ2-1, the V gene TRBV4-2, with TRBD2 identical over 10 bases. CDR3 length: 15 residues. V shed 4 bases and J 3 bases; nucleotides not matched to a gene: 3. Germline CDR1 LGHNA, CDR2 YNFKEQ. CDR3 sequence reads: CASSRGTSDYNEQFF. CDR3 nucleotides: TGTGCCAGCAGCCGGGGGACTAGCGACTACAATGAGCAGTTCTTC.

This clonotype was seen only a few times. CDR3 nucleotides: TGTGCCAGCAGTTACGGTGGGGCCACCTACGAGCAGTACTTC. Translation gives CASSYGGATYEQYF. This chain connects TRBV6-6 to TRBJ2-7; D might be TRBD1 (5 bases). The CDR3 extends over 14 amino acids. The V gene's germline CDR1 is MNHNY and CDR2 SVGAGI (reference sequence). Trimming left V 2 bases short and J 2 bases short, with 10 bases between.